The rows below give T cell receptor beta chains drawn from one sample of a study of regulatory T cells. The repertoire was sequenced with immunoSEQ multiplex PCR; TCRdb's copy has only in-frame clones and lacks some. The sample shows more than 25,000 clones, about 90% of them seen only once. The sequenced sample was conventional CD4+ T cells sorted from blood. Source of these receptors: a person between 18 and 30 years old with CD3G deficiency. The conserved cysteine and the conserved F or W are not part of the CDR3 here. The order of the fields is V gene, D gene, CDR3 protein. The D gene is left open where the match is weak.

V: TRBV11-2
D: TRBD2
CDR3: ASSQGRGTQY

V: TRBV6-1
D: -
CDR3: ASSLGPTFADTQY

V: TRBV28
D: TRBD2
CDR3: ASSSSGASGRHEQY

V: TRBV28
D: -
CDR3: ASSLKGKLF

V: TRBV10-3
D: TRBD2
CDR3: AISAASGAHEQY

V: TRBV5-1
D: -
CDR3: ASSRGVSSYNEQF

V: TRBV18
D: -
CDR3: ASSPLTGTGELF

V: TRBV2
D: TRBD2
CDR3: ASAERTSGGNEQF

V: TRBV10-2
D: TRBD2
CDR3: ASRLQLAGGDNEQF

V: TRBV28
D: -
CDR3: ASSLRTGKGVHPYEQY

V: TRBV5-1
D: TRBD2
CDR3: ASSAGGYTDTQY

V: TRBV5-1
D: -
CDR3: ASSSQGVNTEAF

V: TRBV7-9
D: TRBD2
CDR3: ASSLKTSGYTDTQY

V: TRBV7-3
D: -
CDR3: ASSQGSYNEQF

V: TRBV4-3
D: -
CDR3: ASSQDNRRESPLH

V: TRBV30
D: -
CDR3: AWSRRQGEKLF

V: TRBV5-4
D: -
CDR3: ASSLGGAAKNIQY

V: TRBV10-3
D: -
CDR3: AISERGGSGANVLT

V: TRBV11-2
D: -
CDR3: ASSLSRVGKLF

V: TRBV6-1
D: -
CDR3: ASRQGGGVGYEQY

V: TRBV7-9
D: -
CDR3: ASSLTDRADTQY

V: TRBV19
D: TRBD2
CDR3: ASSIAGVTGELF

V: TRBV7-2
D: -
CDR3: ASSLTPVGGNEQF

V: TRBV28
D: -
CDR3: ASSLVDRGSPLH

V: TRBV28
D: TRBD1
CDR3: ASSSGPGQGYGISEAF

V: TRBV7-9
D: -
CDR3: ASSSFQGGKTDTQY

V: TRBV27
D: -
CDR3: ASSKIGPYNEQF

V: TRBV6-6
D: TRBD1
CDR3: ASSPQGAWGYT

V: TRBV4-1
D: -
CDR3: ASSQVKGETQY

V: TRBV5-4
D: -
CDR3: ASSFEPMNTEAF

V: TRBV4-3
D: -
CDR3: ASSLLTRGGAYNSPLH

V: TRBV11-1
D: TRBD2
CDR3: ASSSGLLLGGEQF

V: TRBV30
D: -
CDR3: AWRGGGYGYT

V: TRBV6-6
D: -
CDR3: ASSYGGAHEQF

V: TRBV5-1
D: -
CDR3: ASSLDGGRQETQY

V: TRBV10-2
D: -
CDR3: ASSEKGPNSPLH

V: TRBV7-9
D: TRBD1
CDR3: ASSFSRTGSSGNTIY

V: TRBV27
D: TRBD2
CDR3: ASSLSWGSGRSNEQF

V: TRBV28
D: -
CDR3: ASREGTSVGYEQY

V: TRBV4-2
D: TRBD1
CDR3: ASSQTDRGPNTEAF

V: TRBV7-9
D: -
CDR3: ASSLKGSGANVLT

V: TRBV6-5
D: -
CDR3: ASSRTFDYGYT

V: TRBV28
D: -
CDR3: ASSFRTTYSEEQY

V: TRBV28
D: TRBD1
CDR3: ASSTTHRQGNQPQH

V: TRBV19
D: TRBD2
CDR3: ASSIVPGLAGSNEQF

V: TRBV25-1
D: -
CDR3: ASSELGKRGWNSPLH

V: TRBV6-5
D: -
CDR3: ASSYQGHNEQF

V: TRBV5-1
D: -
CDR3: ASSLLGGHTEAF

V: TRBV5-1
D: -
CDR3: ASSLESGIQETQY

V: TRBV7-9
D: -
CDR3: ASRVGETQY

V: TRBV19
D: -
CDR3: ASSSGTSTDTQY